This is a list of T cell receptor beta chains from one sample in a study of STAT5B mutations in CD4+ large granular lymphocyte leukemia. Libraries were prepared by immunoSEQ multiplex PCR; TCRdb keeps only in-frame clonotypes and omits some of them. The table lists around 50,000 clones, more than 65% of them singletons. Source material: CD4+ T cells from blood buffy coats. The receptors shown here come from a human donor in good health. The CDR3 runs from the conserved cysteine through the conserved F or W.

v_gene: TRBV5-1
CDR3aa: CASSLVAGGHYGYTF

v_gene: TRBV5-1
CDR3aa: CASSFDRADEQFF

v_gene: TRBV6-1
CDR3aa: CASGRGTGAYEQYF

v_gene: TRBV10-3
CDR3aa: CAISGTGGDNQPQHF

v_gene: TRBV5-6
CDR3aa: CASSLHGARAGVGYEQYF

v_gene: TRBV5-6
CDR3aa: CASSLEGDTQYF

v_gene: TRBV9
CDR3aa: CASSVVGVGEQFF

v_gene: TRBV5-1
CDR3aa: CASSLGEGYEQYF

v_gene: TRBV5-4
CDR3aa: CASSLAAGGLAKNIQYF

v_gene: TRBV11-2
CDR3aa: CASSSTSNYGYTF

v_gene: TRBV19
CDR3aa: CASSTTGPTPYEQYF

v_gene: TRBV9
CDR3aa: CASSAHDTQYF

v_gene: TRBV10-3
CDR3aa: CAIREAYEQYF

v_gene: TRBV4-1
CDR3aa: CASSLLQGDRHEQYF

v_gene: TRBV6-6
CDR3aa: CASSQGGGGRGEQYF

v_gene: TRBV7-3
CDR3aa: CASSPYSGSAFHYYYYEQYF

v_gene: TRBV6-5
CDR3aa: CASSYSSGTLYGYTF

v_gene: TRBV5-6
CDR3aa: CASRWDSSNYGYTF

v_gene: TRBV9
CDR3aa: CASSVVGLGQETQYF

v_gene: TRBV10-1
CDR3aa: CASGPWTSGINEQFF

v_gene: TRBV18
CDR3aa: CASSVTVPRVNTEAFF

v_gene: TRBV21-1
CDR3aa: CASRPSGSYNEQFF

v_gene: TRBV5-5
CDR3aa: CASSPGTTLQETQYF

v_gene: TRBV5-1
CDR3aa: CASSLTGLDNSPLHF

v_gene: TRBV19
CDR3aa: CASSRGATYEQYF

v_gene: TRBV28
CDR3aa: CASRPQRGPPYEQYF

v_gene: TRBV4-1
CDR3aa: CASSREINYGYTF

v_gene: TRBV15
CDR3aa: CATSRDGRGLRAFF

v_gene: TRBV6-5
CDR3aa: CASSYLETQYF

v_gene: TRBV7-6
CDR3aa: CASSLGGLSYEQYF

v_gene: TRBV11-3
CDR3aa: CASAAGTGVDTQYF

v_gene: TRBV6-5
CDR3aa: CASSYGGQGLNTEAFF

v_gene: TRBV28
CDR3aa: CASLPGDAYGYTF

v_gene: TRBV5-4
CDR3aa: CASSPALTSDYEQYF

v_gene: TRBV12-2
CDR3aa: CASRDTGGFSYNEQFF

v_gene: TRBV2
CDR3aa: CASTLPPGIVYEQYF

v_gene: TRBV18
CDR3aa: CASSPDRGGLYGYTF

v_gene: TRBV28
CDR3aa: CASSYGTAYYGYTF

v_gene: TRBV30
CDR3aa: CAWIARADYGYTF

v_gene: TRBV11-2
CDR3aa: CASSPSSTGELFF

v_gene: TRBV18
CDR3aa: CASSPGGFTGANVLTF

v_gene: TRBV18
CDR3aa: CASSPPGQGARGYTF

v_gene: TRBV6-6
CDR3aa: CASRPGQGYSPLHF

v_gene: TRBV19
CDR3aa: CASSAGQGAEKLFF

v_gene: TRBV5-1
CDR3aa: CASSLEQRTGNTIYF

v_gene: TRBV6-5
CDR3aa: CASSGSWNSPLHF

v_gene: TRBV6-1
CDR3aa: CASSENRGRETQYF

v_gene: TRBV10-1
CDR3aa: CASKGENTGELFF

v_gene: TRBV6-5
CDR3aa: CASSYVFTDTQYF

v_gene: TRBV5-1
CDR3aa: CASTPGQTSYEQYF

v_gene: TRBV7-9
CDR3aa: CASSSAGRDTQYF

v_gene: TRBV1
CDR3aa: CTSSLWSGRAGETQYF